This T cell receptor beta chain was obtained from a study of monozygotic twins with inflammatory bowel disease (dated by TCRdb to between 2018 and 2021). Context from the whole study: A total of 28 monozygotic twin pairs were included in the full study, comprising nine German pairs (four IBD-concordant, five IBD-discordant) and 19 IBD-discordant Danish pairs. The search for disease-associated traits relied mainly on comparing IBD patients with their genetically identical healthy co-twins within discordant pairs. Each individual had, on average, about 151 000 unique TCRalpha sequences and 181 000 unique TCRbeta sequences available for analysis.

From each donor, a roughly 2.5 ml peripheral blood sample was collected into PAXgene tubes and kept at -80 degrees C. Total RNA was isolated from whole blood with the PAXgene blood miRNA kit on an automated QIAcube, without T cell sorting. Deep TCRalpha and TCRbeta repertoire profiling with unique molecular barcoding was performed on peripheral blood of monozygotic twin pairs concordant or discordant for inflammatory bowel disease. Smoking habits were recorded for all twin pairs, and individuals were classified as current, former or never smokers. Comment on this clonotype: The clone's antigen remains unknown.

Broader findings and caveats from the paper: The results gave no support for a single strong signal or clonotype linked to IBD. Compared with healthy twins, IBD patients had fewer clonotypes in common with other individuals, a difference most pronounced in patients showing signs of disease activity. Repertoire similarity did not differ between concordant and discordant twins, possibly due to limited statistical power. Differing immunosuppressive treatments among patients may have added background noise and inter-individual variability to the repertoires. A decrease in TCRbeta repertoire diversity, as measured by inverse Simpson index, was observed in IBD patients compared with their healthy co-twins. The analysis was unable to tell different T cell subtypes apart.

The library was made by 5' RACE. For each TCR library, approximately 3,700 ng of total RNA was used. For each sample, cDNA was synthesized in eight separate reactions using SMARTScribe reverse transcriptase. During cDNA synthesis, template switching was used to introduce unique molecular identifiers that contained a 6-nucleotide sample barcode. Amplification of TCRalpha and TCRbeta cDNA involved two nested PCRs of roughly 16 and 10 cycles, and each PCR was followed by bead purification. Before amplification, cDNA was treated with uracil DNA-glycosylase and purified using the QIAquick PCR purification kit. In the second PCR, Illumina TruSeq-compatible adapters and sample-specific barcodes were added. Library quality and concentration were checked on TapeStation and Qubit, and libraries were pooled at around 5.3 ng each. Sequencing of the pooled libraries was done on an Illumina HiSeq2500 single-index Rapid Run using custom sequencing primers and 2 x 100 bp reads. The authors' analysis ran thus. UMI-based consensus assembly with MiGEC version 1.2.6 was used to correct PCR and sequencing errors. MiXCR version 2.1.1 handled V(D)J alignment, clonotype assembly and CDR3 extraction. Gene usage, clonotype sharing and MAIT/NKT TCR abundance were normalised by analysing the top 1000, 10 000 and 20 000 clonotypes per sample. Diversity was computed as the inverse Simpson index with the vegan R package after downsampling to 27 000 UMIs. Paired Mann-Whitney U tests on discordant twin pairs were used, with Benjamini-Hochberg multiple-testing correction. Reads reprocessed by TCRdb are summarized as one entry per CDR3 protein sequence, and DNA is absent. These V and J calls derive from TCRdb rather than the authors' analysis. The sample's table lists a count of about 300,000 distinct CDR3 sequences. The ten largest make up roughly 5.8% of the sample.

Based on the germline V gene (reference sequence), the CDR1 and CDR2 sequences are DFQATT and SNEGSKA. The CDR3 runs 12 residues from the cysteine to the phenylalanine. DNA is not recorded here. The rearranged segments are TRBV20-1 and TRBJ1-5; with no DNA, the TCRdb D assignment of TRBD1 cannot be verified. The TCR comes from a human donor with ulcerative colitis or Crohn's disease, or a healthy co-twin of an affected twin (not recorded which). The sequenced material came from blood. The encoded CDR3 is CSAGGTAQPQHF.